A single sample gave rise to the 5 T cell receptor beta chains below, sequenced in a study of identical twins' blood T cells. MiXCR was run by TCRdb on the 5' RACE reads, yielding one entry per CDR3 protein. Of some 1,200 distinct CDR3 sequences in the sample, over 70% were seen once. The sequencing input was PBMCs. The receptors derive from a woman aged 18 to 55 in good health.

Concerning this clonotype: A read error is likely, as this CDR3 ends without the conserved phenylalanine or tryptophan. The DNA is omitted, as the CDR3 cannot be located on it reliably, and the CDR3 follows TCRdb's listing. V is TRBV10-1 and J is TRBJ1-2; the D call in the table, TRBD1, was not verified against the DNA. Ends included, the CDR3 has 10 residues. Germline loops: CDR1 WNHNN, CDR2 SYGVQD (reference sequence). The CDR3 spells CASRRPGVAY.

Note on this clonotype: The DNA is left out, because the CDR3 cannot be placed on it with certainty; the CDR3 is given as TCRdb lists it. The chain's CDR3 is CSSSQAIRVWVKNCFF. The gene calls are TRBV1 and TRBJ1-4; TRBD1 is the table's D call, not checked against the DNA. TRBV1 is designated a pseudogene. The CDR3 numbers 16 amino acids, ends counted.

V usage is TRBV6-1 and J usage is TRBJ2-7; D gene unclear. This CDR3 comprises 14 residues. V shed 0 bases and J shed 2 bases, with 8 bases lying between them. Germline V gives CDR1 MNHNS, CDR2 SASEGT. The CDR3 DNA follows: TGTGCCAGCAGTGAAGCAACACTCGCCTACGAGCAGTACTTC. As protein: CASSEATLAYEQYF.

The gene calls are TRBV9 and TRBJ2-7, with D hard to call. This CDR3 is 14 amino acids long. V was clipped by 4 bases and J by 5 bases, with 16 bases between them. CDR1 and CDR2 from the germline V gene are SGDLS and YYNGEE. The CDR3 bases are TGTGCCAGCAGCAAAGTCCCCGGTTCGGACGAGCAGTACTTC. The encoded protein is CASSKVPGSDEQYF.

The CDR3 region is CASSKEWGQFTDTQYF. CDR3 nucleotides: TGTGCCAGCAGCAAGGAGTGGGGACAGTTCACAGATACGCAGTATTTT. The rearrangement joins TRBV28 to TRBJ2-3; 7 bases fit TRBD1. This CDR3 is built from 16 residues. Trimming cost V 6 bases and J 2 bases; bases outside gene matches: 11. The V gene's germline CDR1 is MDHEN and CDR2 SYDVKM.